This T cell receptor beta chain was recovered during a study of blood T cell repertoires in COVID-19. Study in general: Specimens from acute and convalescent COVID-19 originated in the United States, Italy and Spain.

As handled by the study authors: Amplification with reference gene primers provided the estimates of nucleated cell counts. This table comes from immunoSEQ multiplex PCR, and its TCRdb copy is limited to in-frame clones, with some not included. Clone size and the V and J calls come from that table; the DNA yielded D and trimming. The table has around 250,000 clones, around 82% seen once. The CDR3 spans 11 residues. The ends were cut back, 4 bases at V and 8 bases at J, with 8 bases in the middle. The sequence was collected from a human donor in a cohort sampled during active COVID-19. Sequenced: peripheral blood. The genes are TRBV12-3 or TRBV12-4 and TRBJ1-2; D remains unclear. The CDR3 sequence is CASSSNMGYTF. CDR3 nucleotide sequence: TGTGCCAGCAGTTCGAACATGGGCTACACCTTC.